This is a list of T cell receptor beta chains from one sample in a study of PD-L1 blockade in urothelial cancer. Clones were read by immunoSEQ multiplex PCR, and TCRdb kept only the in-frame ones, dropping some. The profile covers around 51,000 clones, with around 87% appearing a single time and more than 15% taken by the ten largest. The material sequenced was PBMCs, taken around atezolizumab (anti-PD-L1) treatment. The receptors originated from a man in his 60s with urothelial cancer. Both conserved end residues are part of each CDR3. The D gene is left open where the match is weak. The size entry is marked missing in some rows and otherwise reads once, few, many or a size class.

J,D,V,size,CDR3,DNA
TRBJ2-7,TRBD1,TRBV27,once,CASSPDRDANTPYEQYF,TGTGCCAGCAGTCCGGACAGGGACGCCAACACTCCCTACGAGCAGTACTTC
TRBJ1-2,TRBD1,TRBV6-5,-,CASSSQGSYGYTF,TGTGCCAGCAGCTCACAGGGGAGCTATGGCTACACCTTC
TRBJ1-1,-,TRBV11-2,-,CASSLVTARGTAFF,TGTGCCAGCAGCTTAGTTACAGCCCGGGGGACGGCTTTCTTT
TRBJ1-1,-,TRBV2,-,CASSEALGLALNTEAFF,TGTGCCAGCAGTGAAGCGCTTGGGTTAGCATTGAACACTGAAGCTTTCTTT
TRBJ1-5,-,TRBV19,-,CASSMLASVSNQPQHF,TGTGCCAGTAGTATGTTAGCGAGCGTGAGCAATCAGCCCCAGCATTTT
TRBJ1-1,-,TRBV19,-,CASNPTGRTSTEAFF,TGTGCCAGTAATCCAACAGGGCGGACTAGCACTGAAGCTTTCTTT
TRBJ2-6,-,TRBV5-1,-,CASSWGSISGANVLTF,TGCGCCAGCAGCTGGGGCTCCATCTCTGGGGCCAACGTCCTGACTTTC
TRBJ1-1,TRBD1,TRBV10-2,-,CASTTTGGLAEAFF,TGCGCCAGCACGACGACAGGGGGGCTGGCTGAAGCTTTCTTT
TRBJ1-1,-,TRBV11-2,-,CASSAHTGGLEAFF,TGTGCCAGCAGCGCACACACGGGGGGGCTTGAAGCTTTCTTT
TRBJ2-2,TRBD2,TRBV5-1,-,CASSPGTSKITGELFF,TGCGCCAGCAGCCCCGGGACTAGCAAAATCACCGGGGAGCTGTTTTTT
TRBJ2-5,-,TRBV6-5,-,CASSYRGFSETQYF,TGTGCCAGCAGTTACCGGGGGTTTTCGGAGACCCAGTACTTC
TRBJ1-5,-,TRBV30,-,CAWSGNYQPQHF,TGTGCCTGGAGCGGGAACTATCAGCCCCAGCATTTT
TRBJ2-1,-,TRBV20-1,-,CSAFGGNEQFF,TGCAGTGCTTTCGGGGGCAATGAGCAGTTCTTC
TRBJ2-7,-,TRBV6-6,medium-sized,CASNQGHTSSYEQYF,TGTGCCAGCAACCAGGGTCATACGAGCTCCTACGAGCAGTACTTC
TRBJ1-5,-,TRBV2,-,CASSESGAQPQHF,TGTGCCAGCAGTGAGTCAGGGGCTCAGCCCCAGCATTTT
TRBJ2-7,-,TRBV15,-,CATSRILRGGDEQYF,TGTGCCACCAGCAGGATTTTGCGTGGAGGTGACGAGCAGTACTTC
TRBJ1-3,-,TRBV30,-,CAWDELNTIYF,TGTGCCTGGGATGAGCTAAACACCATATATTTT
TRBJ2-5,TRBD1,TRBV5-1,once,CASSLGTGGGETQYF,TGCGCCAGCAGCTTAGGGACAGGGGGCGGAGAGACCCAGTACTTC
TRBJ2-3,-,TRBV5-1,-,CASSSPVTDTQYF,TGCGCCAGCAGCTCCCCCGTTACAGATACGCAGTATTTT
TRBJ2-7,TRBD1,TRBV6-5,-,CASSYFPGQGYEQYF,TGTGCCAGCAGTTACTTCCCTGGACAGGGCTACGAGCAGTACTTC
TRBJ1-2,-,TRBV18,-,CASSPGGLYYGYTF,TGTGCCAGCTCACCCGGGGGGCTCTACTATGGCTACACCTTC
TRBJ2-2,TRBD2,TRBV28,-,CASSLTSVGELFF,TGTGCCAGCAGTTTAACTAGCGTGGGGGAGCTGTTTTTT
TRBJ2-2,TRBD1,TRBV28,-,CASDREPTGELFF,TGTGCCAGCGACAGGGAACCCACCGGGGAGCTGTTTTTT
TRBJ2-1,-,TRBV28,-,CASSSPGAYNEQFF,TGTGCCAGCAGTTCCCCCGGTGCCTACAATGAGCAGTTCTTC
TRBJ2-7,-,TRBV13,-,CASSARDSSYEQYF,TGTGCCAGCAGCGCCCGGGACTCTTCCTACGAGCAGTACTTC
TRBJ2-7,-,TRBV7-9,-,CASSLVQGPTYEQYF,TGTGCCAGCAGCTTAGTACAGGGACCCACCTACGAGCAGTACTTC
TRBJ1-1,TRBD1,TRBV9,-,CASSETDRVANTEAFF,TGTGCCAGCAGCGAGACGGACAGGGTTGCGAACACTGAAGCTTTCTTT
TRBJ2-6,-,TRBV5-1,-,CASSPQAPGSGANVLTF,TGCGCCAGCAGCCCACAAGCCCCGGGGTCGGGGGCCAACGTCCTGACTTTC
TRBJ1-5,-,TRBV18,-,CASSNPPGGVNQPQHF,TGTGCCAGCTCCAATCCCCCCGGGGGGGTGAATCAGCCCCAGCATTTT
TRBJ2-7,-,TRBV18,-,CASSPLIDSYEQYF,TGTGCCAGCTCACCACTTATAGATTCCTACGAGCAGTACTTC
TRBJ2-7,-,TRBV7-9,few,CASSWGDDSSYEQYF,TGTGCCAGCAGCTGGGGGGATGACAGTAGCTACGAGCAGTACTTC
TRBJ1-5,-,TRBV28,few,CASTLGGGRNQPQHF,TGTGCCAGCACCCTCGGGGGGGGCAGGAACCAGCCCCAGCATTTT
TRBJ2-5,TRBD2,TRBV27,-,CASSYGGGETQYF,TGTGCCAGCAGTTACGGGGGGGGAGAGACCCAGTACTTC
TRBJ1-5,-,TRBV15,few,CATSNIWASNQPQHF,TGTGCCACCAGCAACATTTGGGCGAGCAATCAGCCCCAGCATTTT
TRBJ2-3,TRBD2,TRBV5-1,few,CASSPRLAGRTDTQYF,TGCGCCAGCAGCCCCCGATTAGCGGGGCGCACAGATACGCAGTATTTT
TRBJ2-1,-,TRBV2,once,CASRITSNEQFF,TGTGCCAGCAGGATCACGAGCAATGAGCAGTTCTTC
TRBJ1-1,-,TRBV2,few,CASSSGTLNTEAFF,TGTGCCAGCAGTTCCGGGACATTGAACACTGAAGCTTTCTTT
TRBJ2-7,TRBD1,TRBV5-1,-,CASSPDRGLEQYF,TGCGCCAGCAGCCCGGACAGGGGGCTGGAGCAGTACTTC
TRBJ2-5,TRBD2,TRBV7-2,-,CASSSGLAGGPLETQYF,TGTGCCAGCAGCTCCGGACTAGCGGGAGGCCCTCTGGAGACCCAGTACTTC
TRBJ1-5,-,TRBV7-9,-,CASSLRGSNQPQHF,TGTGCCAGCAGCCTCCGCGGGAGCAATCAGCCCCAGCATTTT
TRBJ2-3,-,TRBV11-3,-,CASSLGGADTQYF,TGTGCCAGCAGCTTAGGAGGAGCAGATACGCAGTATTTT
TRBJ1-2,-,TRBV9,-,CASSDQGNYYGYTF,TGTGCCAGCAGCGATCAGGGTAATTACTATGGCTACACCTTC